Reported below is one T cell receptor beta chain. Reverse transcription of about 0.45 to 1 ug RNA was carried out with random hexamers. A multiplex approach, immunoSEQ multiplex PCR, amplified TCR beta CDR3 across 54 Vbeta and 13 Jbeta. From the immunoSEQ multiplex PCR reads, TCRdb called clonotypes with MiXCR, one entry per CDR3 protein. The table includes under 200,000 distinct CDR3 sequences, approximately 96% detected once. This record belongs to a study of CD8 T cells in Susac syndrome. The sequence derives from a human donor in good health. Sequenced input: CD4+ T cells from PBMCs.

CDR3 loop: CASSPLTSGTQYF. CDR3 nucleotides: TGTGCCAGCAGTCCGCTCACTAGTGGTACGCAGTATTTT. The chain employs TRBV6-5 and TRBJ2-3; D might be TRBD2 (5 bases). V dropped 5 bases and J dropped 8 bases, with 14 bases sitting between them. CDR1 and CDR2 from the germline V gene are MNHEY and SVGAGI. The CDR3 has 13 residues.